The 12 T cell receptor beta chains below all came from one sample that was sequenced in a study of cytomegalovirus exposure and HLA in healthy donors. The PCR had 60 Vbeta and 13 Jbeta primers. Some clones are missing from TCRdb's copy, which holds only in-frame ones; the method was immunoSEQ multiplex PCR. The sample holds about 120,000 clones, 63% seen once. The material sequenced was PBMCs. These receptors originate from a man between 35 and 55 years old in good health and CMV-seropositive.

The chain has TRBV29-1 and TRBJ1-1; a weak D match, TRBD1 (5 bases). CDR1 is SQVTM and CDR2 is ANQGSEA in the germline V gene. The CDR3 sequence is 14 residues long. V lost 0 bases and J 2 bases, leaving 10 bases between the germline ends. In DNA, the CDR3 is TGCAGCGTTGAAGAGCAGGGTGGTAACACTGAAGCTTTCTTT. Amino acid sequence: CSVEEQGGNTEAFF.

This chain links TRBV5-4 with TRBJ2-2; 9 bases line up with TRBD2. The CDR3 contains 16 residues. Germline V gene sequence: CDR1 SGHNT, CDR2 YYREEE (reference sequence). The V gene end was trimmed by 4 bases and the J gene end by 4 bases; junction bases not matched to a gene: 8. CDR3 sequence: CASSLTSGSSTGELFF. The CDR3 region has the DNA TGTGCCAGCAGCCTCACTAGCGGGTCTTCCACCGGGGAGCTGTTTTTT.

The V gene is TRBV19, the J gene TRBJ2-3; possibly TRBD1 for D (6 bases). Germline loops: CDR1 LNHDA, CDR2 SQIVND (reference sequence). V lost 3 bases and J lost 3, with 19 bases in between. The CDR3 extends over 17 amino acids. For the CDR3, the DNA is TGTGCCAGTAGTATTAGTGAGACAGGCCCCTGGACAGATACGCAGTATTTT. Protein sequence: CASSISETGPWTDTQYF.

The chain carries TRBV30 and TRBJ2-7, with 10 positions matching TRBD2. Per the germline V gene, CDR1 is GTSNPN and CDR2 is SVGIG (reference sequence). The V and J ends lost 7 bases and 2 bases, in that order; junction bases with no gene match: 8. CDR3 length: 14 amino acids. The CDR3 is CALLTSGLTYEQYF. DNA of the CDR3: TGTGCCTTGCTGACTAGCGGGCTCACCTACGAGCAGTACTTC.

The rearrangement links TRBV6-6 to TRBJ1-5; 8 bases align to TRBD1. V lost 6 bases to trimming and J lost 1 base; unmatched junction nucleotides: 5. The CDR3 runs 15 residues. The germline gives CDR1 MNHNY, CDR2 SVGAGI (reference sequence). CDR3 DNA: TGTGCCAGCAGACCTCGGACAGGGAGCAATCAGCCCCAGCATTTT. It is translated as CASRPRTGSNQPQHF.

The chain's CDR3 is CASSSPQGAAYNSPLHF. CDR3 nucleotide sequence: TGTGCCAGCAGCAGCCCACAGGGGGCGGCCTATAATTCACCCCTCCACTTT. V gene TRBV7-9 combines with J gene TRBJ1-6; 9 nucleotides match TRBD1. CDR3 size: 17 residues. Germline trimming cut 5 bases from V and 2 bases from J; bases unmatched to any gene: 7. CDR1 and CDR2 from the germline V gene are SEHNR and FQNEAQ (reference sequence).

This clone was counted a few times. J is TRBJ2-7 and V is TRBV13; 9 bases fit TRBD2. CDR1 and CDR2 (germline): PRHDT, FYEKMQ (reference sequence). The CDR3 extends over 14 amino acids. J was trimmed by 2 bases and V by 5 bases; bases with no gene match: 4. CDR3 in amino acids: CASSRGGGAYEQYF. The CDR3 DNA reads as TGTGCCAGCAGCCGAGGCGGGGGGGCCTACGAGCAGTACTTC.

The chain uses TRBV10-2 and TRBJ1-4, with D maybe TRBD1 (5 bases). CDR1 is WSHSY and CDR2 is SAAADI in the germline V gene. Trimming took off 5 bases at V and 8 bases at J, with 15 bases between the two ends. The CDR3 totals 14 residues. CDR3 amino acids: CASSFDSSYEKLFF. DNA of the CDR3: TGCGCCAGCAGTTTTGACAGCTCGTACGAAAAACTGTTTTTT.

This chain joins TRBV7-8 and TRBJ1-4; D not resolved. This CDR3 is 16 amino acids long. V gave up 1 base and J gave up 3 bases, with 12 bases separating them. Germline loops: CDR1 SGHVS, CDR2 FQNEAQ. The CDR3 DNA reads TGTGCCAGCAGCTTAGGGCGAAGGAGAGCTAATGAAAAACTGTTTTTT. Its protein is CASSLGRRRANEKLFF.

J is TRBJ1-4 and V is TRBV5-1; 7 positions agree with TRBD1. CDR3 length equals 14 residues. Germline V CDR1 and CDR2: SGHRS, YFSETQ. Trimming removed 5 bases from V and 10 bases from J; junction bases left unmatched: 11. The chain's CDR3 is CASRPDRAKGKLFF. DNA for the CDR3: TGCGCCAGCAGACCCGACAGGGCGAAGGGAAAACTGTTTTTT.

This clone was counted between two and nine times. The chain links TRBV9 to TRBJ2-1; no clear D. The CDR3 runs to 14 residues. Germline CDR1 SGDLS, CDR2 YYNGEE. Trimming shortened V by 4 bases and J by 0 bases, and 8 bases separated the two germline ends. The chain's CDR3 is CASSPLSSYNEQFF. DNA for the CDR3: TGTGCCAGCAGCCCCTTGAGCTCCTACAATGAGCAGTTCTTC. The whole variable domain, filled in from reference TRBV9 and TRBJ2-1, reads DSGVTQTPKHLITATGQRVTLRCSPRSGDLSVYWYQQSLDQGLQFLIQYYNGEERAKGNILERFSAQQFPDLHSELNLSSLELGDSALYFCASSPLSSYNEQFFGPGTRLTVL.

CDR3 nucleotide sequence: TGCAGCGTTTCGGTCTCCTACAATGAGCAGTTCTTC. This gives the protein CSVSVSYNEQFF. V gene TRBV29-1 combines with J gene TRBJ2-1; D gene ambiguous. Trimming left V 5 bases short and J 0 bases short, with 5 bases between. The CDR3 runs to 12 residues. The germline V gene encodes CDR1 SQVTM and CDR2 ANQGSEA.